The entry that follows covers one T cell receptor (beta chain) sequence. The sample is drawn from a study of blood T cell repertoires in COVID-19. V dropped 5 bases and J dropped 2; count of bases not matched to a gene: 7. CDR3 length: 15 residues. Germline lookup yields CDR1 ENHRY and CDR2 SYGVKD. The study recruited people aged about 18 to 95 years across about two dozen US areas. Donors were grouped by their self-reported clinical history. The repertoire was sequenced with immunoSEQ multiplex PCR; TCRdb's copy has only in-frame clones and lacks some. The profile shows around 230,000 clones, 88% of them singletons.

Sequencing used PBMCs or T cells enriched from blood (not recorded which). The clonotype comes from a woman in her thirties who had recovered from COVID-19. This sequence joins TRBV10-3 and TRBJ2-3, with 7 bases fitting TRBD2. CDR3 sequence reads: CAISKTSHFTDTQYF. CDR3 coding DNA: TGTGCCATCAGTAAGACTAGCCATTTCACAGATACGCAGTATTTT.